The 4 T cell receptor beta chains below come from one sample, sequenced in a study of identical twins. TCRdb reanalysed the 5' RACE reads using MiXCR and keeps one entry per CDR3 protein. The sample records a few hundred thousand distinct CDR3 sequences, roughly an eighth being singletons. These data were also filed under a second study, of yellow fever vaccine responses in identical twins.

Sequencing input: CD4+ T cells sorted from blood. The receptor set was obtained from a woman younger than 30 in good health.

This clonotype showed up just a few times. The chain is built from TRBV7-9 and TRBJ1-5; 8 positions match TRBD1. CDR1 is SEHNR and CDR2 is FQNEAQ in the germline V gene (reference sequence). CDR3 length: 15 residues. Trimming cost V 5 bases and J 6 bases; bases outside gene matches: 9. CDR3 coding DNA: TGTGCCAGCAGCCCGGGGACAGGTACGAGTCAGCCCCAGCATTTT. As protein: CASSPGTGTSQPQHF.

This clonotype has at least ten counts. The gene calls are TRBV12-3 or TRBV12-4 and TRBJ2-5; 7 bases match TRBD1. V was clipped by 2 bases and J by 2 bases; unmatched bases: 2. This CDR3 has 14 amino acids. CDR3 protein: CASSLMGQQETQYF. The CDR3 DNA sequence: TGTGCCAGCAGTTTAATGGGACAGCAAGAGACCCAGTACTTC.

The chain recombines TRBV19 with TRBJ2-1, with D perhaps being TRBD1 or TRBD2 (6 bases each). The CDR3 contains 15 residues. V shed 3 bases and J shed 8 bases, with 17 bases lying between them. The germline V gene encodes CDR1 LNHDA and CDR2 SQIVND (reference sequence). The CDR3 loop reads CASSIIRGGSDEQFF. The CDR3, as DNA: TGTGCCAGTAGTATTATCAGGGGAGGTAGCGATGAGCAGTTCTTC. Combining the CDR3 with reference TRBV19 and TRBJ2-1 gives the whole variable domain DGGITQSPKYLFRKEGQNVTLSCEQNLNHDAMYWYRQDPGQGLRLIYYSQIVNDFQKGDIAEGYSVSREKKESFPLTVTSAQKNPTAFYLCASSIIRGGSDEQFFGPGTRLTVL.

In this sample, this clonotype turned up many times. This CDR3 is CSVGRLAGETQYF. CDR3 sequence (DNA): TGCAGCGTTGGTCGGCTAGCGGGGGAGACCCAGTACTTC. This chain links TRBV29-1 with TRBJ2-5; 9 bases are shared with TRBD2. The V and J ends lost 4 bases and 5 bases, in that order; junction bases with no gene match: 5. This CDR3 is 13 amino acids long. Germline CDR1 is SQVTM and CDR2 is ANQGSEA.